This TCR beta chain was profiled in a study of T-cell memory formation after mild COVID-19. This clonotype occurred a few times. Its antigen is not known. CDR1 and CDR2 (germline): SGDLS, YYNGEE. Trimming at V came to 3 bases and at J to 5 bases, leaving 13 bases not matched to a gene. This CDR3 spans 17 amino acids. Using constant-segment primers, 5'RACE produced TCR alpha and TCR beta cDNA libraries carrying sample barcodes and UMIs. TCRdb called the 5' RACE reads again in MiXCR, with one record for every CDR3 protein. The sample holds about 560,000 distinct CDR3 sequences; roughly a sixth are singletons and the top ten take about 7.5%. Whole-study findings and limits: That cross-reactive memory joined was suggested by some responding clones appearing in pre-infection memory. Contracting CD4+ clones lay largely in CM and EM, with CD8+ ones residing in EMRA.

The source is an adult woman who had mild COVID-19 (a few samples of this study predate the infection). Cell type and time point are not known. The sample consisted of PBMCs or a T cell subset sorted from them (not recorded which). The gene calls are TRBV9 and TRBJ2-3; the match to TRBD2 covers 9 bases. CDR3 bases: TGTGCCAGCAGCGCGGGGAGGGCTAGCGGGGTTAAAGATACGCAGTATTTT. It specifies CASSAGRASGVKDTQYF.